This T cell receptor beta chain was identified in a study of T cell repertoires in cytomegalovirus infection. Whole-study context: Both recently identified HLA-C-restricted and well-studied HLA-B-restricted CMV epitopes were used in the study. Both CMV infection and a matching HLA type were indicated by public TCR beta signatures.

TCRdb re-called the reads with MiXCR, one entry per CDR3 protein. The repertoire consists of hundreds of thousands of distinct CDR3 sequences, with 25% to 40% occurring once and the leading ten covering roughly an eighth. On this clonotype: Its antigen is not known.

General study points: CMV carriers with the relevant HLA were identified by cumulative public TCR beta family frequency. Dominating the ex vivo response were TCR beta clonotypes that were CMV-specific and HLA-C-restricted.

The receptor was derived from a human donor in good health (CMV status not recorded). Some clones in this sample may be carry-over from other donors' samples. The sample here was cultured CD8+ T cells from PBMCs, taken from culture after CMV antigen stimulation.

CDR3 DNA sequence: TGTGCCAGCAGTCCGCGTGGCGGTGGGGTCACAGATACGCAGTATTTT. Residues: CASSPRGGGVTDTQYF. The rearrangement uses TRBV27 and TRBJ2-3; no clear D. The germline CDR1 and CDR2 sequences are MNHEY and SMNVEV (reference sequence). The CDR3 is 16 residues long. V was shortened by 5 bases and J by 2 bases, with 17 bases between the two germline ends.